The present TCR beta chain was sequenced within a study of post-analysis software for immune sequencing data. General study results and limits: Elevated frequency relative to controls characterized about 5 TRBV segments in patients, TRBV5-6, TRBV5-1 and TRBV20-1 among them. Samples prepared in the same batch strongly co-clustered by F measure.

This CDR3 is 14 amino acids long. On this clonotype: What it binds is unknown.

Researchers reported that TCR beta cDNA libraries carried unique molecular identifiers. Input amounts of 1 to 10 million T cells were used. These gave about 500,000 cDNA molecules, so each molecule approximated one T cell. In TCRdb, the PCR reads were re-called with MiXCR into one record per CDR3 protein. The sample includes some 800,000 distinct CDR3 sequences, 35% to 55% of them seen just once. This TCR derives from a girl aged 5-17 years with multiple sclerosis. The sequenced sample consisted of blood. The chain recombines TRBV21-1 with TRBJ2-5; the table's D call, TRBD2, was not checked against the DNA. TRBV21-1 is a known pseudogene. CDR3 region: CASSMASGRRTQYF. For the CDR3, the DNA is TGTGCCAGCAGCATGGCTAGCGGGAGACGGACCCAGTACTTC.